This TCR beta chain is from a study of T cell changes during pregnancy in multiple sclerosis. TCRdb keeps only in-frame clones here, not all; method: immunoSEQ multiplex PCR. The table lists 25,000 to 30,000 clones, about 88% of them singletons. V lost 1 base and J 3 bases, leaving 16 bases between the germline ends. CDR3 length: 16 residues. Germline CDR1 is SGHTA and CDR2 is FQGNSA. This sample comprised CD4+ T cells from peripheral blood mononuclear cells, obtained in the second trimester of pregnancy. V gene TRBV7-2 combines with J gene TRBJ2-7; the D gene is possibly TRBD1 (5 bases). This TCR derives from a female donor with multiple sclerosis, enrolled in a pregnancy study. CDR3 residues: CASSLGLSGARYEQYF. The CDR3 region has the DNA TGTGCCAGCAGCTTAGGGCTCTCTGGGGCCCGCTACGAGCAGTACTTC.